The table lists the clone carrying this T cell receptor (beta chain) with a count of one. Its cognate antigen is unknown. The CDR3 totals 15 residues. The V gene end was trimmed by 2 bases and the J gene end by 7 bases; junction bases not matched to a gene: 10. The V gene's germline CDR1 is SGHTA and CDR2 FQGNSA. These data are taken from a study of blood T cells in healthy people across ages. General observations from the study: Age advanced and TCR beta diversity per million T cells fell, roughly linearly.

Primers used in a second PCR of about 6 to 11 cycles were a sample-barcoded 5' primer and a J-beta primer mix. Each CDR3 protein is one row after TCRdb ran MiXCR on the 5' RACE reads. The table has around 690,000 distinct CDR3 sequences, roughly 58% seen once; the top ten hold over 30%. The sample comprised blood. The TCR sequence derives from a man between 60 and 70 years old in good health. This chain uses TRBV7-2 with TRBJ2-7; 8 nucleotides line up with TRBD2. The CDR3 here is CASSLTRGAYNEQYF. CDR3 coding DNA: TGTGCCAGCAGCTTAACGCGGGGGGCCTACAATGAGCAGTACTTC.